A selection of T cell receptor beta chains follows, all from one sample in a study of blood T cell repertoires in COVID-19. TCRdb's copy holds only in-frame clones and misses some; the assay was immunoSEQ multiplex PCR. The table includes 150,000 to 200,000 clones, over 85% detected once. The sample consisted of peripheral blood. Source of these receptors: a woman in her fifties or sixties with acute or convalescent COVID-19. Each CDR3 is given without its conserved first and last residue. Each record gives: V gene, J gene, clone size, D gene, CDR3 protein. D genes are given only for firm matches. Only some rows state a clone size, as once, few, many or a class for expanded clones.

TRBV18	TRBJ2-7	-	-	ASSPSGVYEQY
TRBV11-2	TRBJ2-5	-	TRBD2	ASSLGTGLARTQY
TRBV24-1	TRBJ1-2	-	-	ATSDPGGSGYT
TRBV28	TRBJ2-7	-	TRBD2	ASSLAKEREGGSYEQY
TRBV30	TRBJ1-2	-	-	AWSRSNYGYT
TRBV25-1	TRBJ1-2	-	-	ASSEFYGRGYYGYT
TRBV12-3/TRBV12-4	TRBJ2-1	-	-	ATAPGRNEQF
TRBV6-6	TRBJ2-3	-	TRBD2	ASRNVAGTDTQY
TRBV4-1	TRBJ1-3	-	-	ASSQEDSSGNTIY
TRBV2	TRBJ2-1	-	TRBD2	ASSESGSGGYNEQF
TRBV4-2	TRBJ1-2	-	-	ASSQDGGLTNYGYT
TRBV27	TRBJ2-7	-	-	ASSLSMAGEQY
TRBV7-2	TRBJ1-2	-	-	ASSSFPGLGGGYT
TRBV3-1/TRBV3-2	TRBJ1-6	-	-	ASSQVQGGNSPLH
TRBV24-1	TRBJ1-2	-	TRBD1	ATSDPTGGGYT
TRBV2	TRBJ2-1	once	TRBD2	ASQRGLAGNEQF
TRBV19	TRBJ2-3	-	-	ASSTYVASIDTQY
TRBV7-2	TRBJ1-3	-	-	ASSLQGQNTIY
TRBV5-4	TRBJ1-2	-	-	ASSSGPANYGYT
TRBV5-6	TRBJ2-2	-	TRBD2	ASSLTGRENTGELF
TRBV7-8	TRBJ1-5	-	-	ASSLTRVGNQPQH
TRBV7-8	TRBJ2-7	-	-	ASSSDVEVYEQY
TRBV5-6	TRBJ2-7	-	TRBD1	ASSLGQGAHEQY
TRBV2	TRBJ1-5	-	-	ASSDALEGNQPQH
TRBV19	TRBJ2-2	-	-	ASSIGLGVSTGELF
TRBV27	TRBJ1-5	once	TRBD1	ASSLRGQGVGKGQPQH
TRBV7-6	TRBJ2-1	once	TRBD1	ASSTGQINEQF
TRBV7-2	TRBJ1-5	-	TRBD1	ASSLEQGVAQPQH
TRBV25-1	TRBJ1-1	-	TRBD1	ASSPQGGTEAF
TRBV7-9	TRBJ1-1	-	-	AGTQDVEAF
TRBV6-5	TRBJ2-5	once	-	ASSYTLDRGETQY
TRBV4-1	TRBJ1-1	once	-	ASSQRTGQAF
TRBV19	TRBJ1-1	-	TRBD1	ASSLRDRVTEAF
TRBV19	TRBJ1-5	-	-	ASSIKSTGHQPQH
TRBV10-1	TRBJ1-1	-	TRBD1	ASRENWDSEAF
TRBV18	TRBJ1-1	-	-	ASSLTGEGEAF
TRBV9	TRBJ1-5	-	-	ASSVGWGDQPQH
TRBV3-1/TRBV3-2	TRBJ1-1	-	-	ASSHRDTNTEAF
TRBV19	TRBJ1-1	once	TRBD1	ASSIPLPGGDRTDEAF
TRBV9	TRBJ1-2	once	-	ASSPQRAGIGGYT
TRBV7-7	TRBJ1-4	-	-	ASSLGLGGGEKLF
TRBV5-6	TRBJ1-2	-	TRBD1	ASSLPQGADYGYT
TRBV28	TRBJ1-1	-	-	AIYGQLNTEAF
TRBV3-1/TRBV3-2	TRBJ1-3	once	-	ASSQVAGAAGNTIY
TRBV10-2	TRBJ1-2	-	-	ASSAGGRPGYT
TRBV7-2	TRBJ2-7	-	-	ASSLGLAPSEQY
TRBV12-5	TRBJ2-7	-	-	ASGLARDFYEQY
TRBV6-5	TRBJ2-2	-	TRBD2	ASREGVGELF
TRBV28	TRBJ2-3	-	TRBD2	AIIPAGGSDTQY
TRBV5-6	TRBJ2-3	-	TRBD2	ASSLASGGSQY
TRBV6-6	TRBJ1-1	once	-	ASSSQGSTEAF
TRBV30	TRBJ1-5	-	-	AWSVLGEQPQH
TRBV18	TRBJ1-1	-	-	ASSPLAVNTEAF
TRBV29-1	TRBJ2-7	-	TRBD1	SVLFGTGLYEQY